This T cell receptor beta chain was captured by sequencing in a study of blood T cell repertoires in COVID-19. The table came from immunoSEQ multiplex PCR; TCRdb's copy has only in-frame clones and leaves some out. The sample contains 95,000 to 150,000 clones, 75% to 85% of which appear only once. V was pared by 7 bases and J by 0 bases, with 16 bases between. This CDR3 is 15 amino acids long. Germline CDR1 is SQVTM and CDR2 is ANQGSEA. The chain couples TRBV29-1 to TRBJ2-1, with a weak D call TRBD1 (6 bases). This TCR came from a human donor in a cohort sampled during active COVID-19. The sample comprised peripheral blood. The CDR3 reads CSAPPTGSSYNEQFF. The DNA for the CDR3 is TGCAGCGCTCCACCCACAGGGTCCTCCTACAATGAGCAGTTCTTC.